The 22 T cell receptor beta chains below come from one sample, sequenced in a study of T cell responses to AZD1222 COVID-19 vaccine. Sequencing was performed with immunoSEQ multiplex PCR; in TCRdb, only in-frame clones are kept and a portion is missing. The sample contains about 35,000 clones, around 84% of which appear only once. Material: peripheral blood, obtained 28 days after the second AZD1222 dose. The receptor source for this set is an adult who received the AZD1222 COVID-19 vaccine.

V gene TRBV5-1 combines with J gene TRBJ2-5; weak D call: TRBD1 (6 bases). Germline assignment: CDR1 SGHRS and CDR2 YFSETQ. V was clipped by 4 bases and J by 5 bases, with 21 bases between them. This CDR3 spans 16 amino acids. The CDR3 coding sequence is TGCGCCAGCAGCCAAGGGGGAACCGGGCTAGGGGAGACCCAGTACTTC. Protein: CASSQGGTGLGETQYF.

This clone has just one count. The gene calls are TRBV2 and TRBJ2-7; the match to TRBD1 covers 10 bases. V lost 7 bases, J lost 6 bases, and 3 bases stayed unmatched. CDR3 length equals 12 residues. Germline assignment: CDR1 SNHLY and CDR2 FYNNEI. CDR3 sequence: CASTGDRGEQYF. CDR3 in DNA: TGTGCCAGCACCGGGGACAGGGGCGAGCAGTACTTC.

Here the CDR3 reads CASTPDRGTTGELFF. The CDR3 DNA sequence: TGTGCCAGCACCCCAGACAGGGGCACCACCGGGGAGCTGTTTTTT. The V gene is TRBV6-4, the J gene TRBJ2-2; 8 bases agree with TRBD1. This CDR3 contains 15 residues. Germline-derived CDR1 and CDR2 are MRHNA and SNTAGT. Losses at the gene ends were 7 bases for V and 4 bases for J; bases not matched to a gene: 8.

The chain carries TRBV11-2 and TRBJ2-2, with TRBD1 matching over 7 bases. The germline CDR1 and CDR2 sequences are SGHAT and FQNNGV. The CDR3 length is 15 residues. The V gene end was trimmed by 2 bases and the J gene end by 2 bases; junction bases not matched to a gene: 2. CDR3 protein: CASSLRDRNTGELFF. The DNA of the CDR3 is TGTGCCAGCAGCTTAAGGGACAGAAACACCGGGGAGCTGTTTTTT.

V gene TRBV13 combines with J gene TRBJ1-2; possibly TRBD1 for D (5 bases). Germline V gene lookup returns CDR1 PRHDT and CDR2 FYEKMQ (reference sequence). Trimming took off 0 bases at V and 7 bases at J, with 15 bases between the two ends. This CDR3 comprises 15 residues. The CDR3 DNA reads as TGTGCCAGCAGCTTAGGCGCAGGGACCGCGGCTGGCTACACCTTC. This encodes CASSLGAGTAAGYTF.

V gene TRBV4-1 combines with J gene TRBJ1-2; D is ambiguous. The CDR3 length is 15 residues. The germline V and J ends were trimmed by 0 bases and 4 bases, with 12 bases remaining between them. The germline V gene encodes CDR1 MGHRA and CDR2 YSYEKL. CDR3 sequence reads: CASSQDRQLSYGYTF. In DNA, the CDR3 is TGCGCCAGCAGCCAAGATCGGCAGCTCTCCTATGGCTACACCTTC.

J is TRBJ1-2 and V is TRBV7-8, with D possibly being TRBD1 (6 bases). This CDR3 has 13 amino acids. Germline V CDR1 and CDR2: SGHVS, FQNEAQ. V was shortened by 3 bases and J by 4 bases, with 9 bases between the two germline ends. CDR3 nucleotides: TGTGCCAGCAGCTTCGACAGGAGCTATGGCTACACCTTC. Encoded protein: CASSFDRSYGYTF. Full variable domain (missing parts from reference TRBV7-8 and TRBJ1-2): GAGVSQSPRYKVAKRGQDVALRCDPISGHVSLFWYQQALGQGPEFLTYFQNEAQLDKSGLPSDRFFAERPEGSVSTLKIQRTQQEDSAVYLCASSFDRSYGYTFGSGTRLTVV.

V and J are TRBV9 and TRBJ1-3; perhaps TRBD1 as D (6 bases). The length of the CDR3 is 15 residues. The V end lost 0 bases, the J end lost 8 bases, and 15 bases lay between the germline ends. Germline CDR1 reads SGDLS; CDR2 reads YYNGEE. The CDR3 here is CASSVAWGGPDTIYF. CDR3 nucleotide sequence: TGTGCCAGCAGCGTAGCTTGGGGGGGGCCAGACACCATATATTTT.

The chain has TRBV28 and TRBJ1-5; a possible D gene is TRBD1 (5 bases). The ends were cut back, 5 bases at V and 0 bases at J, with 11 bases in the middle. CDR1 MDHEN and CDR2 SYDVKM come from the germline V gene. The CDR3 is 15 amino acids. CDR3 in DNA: TGTGCCAGCAGTGGGTATGGGGGTAGCAATCAGCCCCAGCATTTT. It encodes CASSGYGGSNQPQHF.

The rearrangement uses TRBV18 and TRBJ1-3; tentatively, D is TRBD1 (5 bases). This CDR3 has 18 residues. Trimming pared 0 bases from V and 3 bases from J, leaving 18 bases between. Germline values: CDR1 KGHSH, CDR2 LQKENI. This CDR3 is CASSPPQGLLFFGNTIYF. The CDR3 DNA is TGTGCCAGCTCACCACCCCAGGGCCTATTGTTCTTTGGAAACACCATATATTTT.

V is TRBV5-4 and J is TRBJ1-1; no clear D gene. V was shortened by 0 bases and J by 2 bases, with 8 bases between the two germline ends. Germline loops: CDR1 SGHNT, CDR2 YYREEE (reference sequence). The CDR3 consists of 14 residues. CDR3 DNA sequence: TGTGCCAGCAGCTTGGAAGGGAAAAACACTGAAGCTTTCTTT. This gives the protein CASSLEGKNTEAFF.

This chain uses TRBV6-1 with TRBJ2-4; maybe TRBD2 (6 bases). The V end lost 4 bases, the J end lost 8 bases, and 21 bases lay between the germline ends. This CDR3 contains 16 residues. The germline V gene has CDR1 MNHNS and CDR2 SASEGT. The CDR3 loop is CASSGSGDLIRDIQYF. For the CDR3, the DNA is TGTGCCAGCAGTGGAAGTGGGGACTTAATCAGGGACATTCAGTACTTC.

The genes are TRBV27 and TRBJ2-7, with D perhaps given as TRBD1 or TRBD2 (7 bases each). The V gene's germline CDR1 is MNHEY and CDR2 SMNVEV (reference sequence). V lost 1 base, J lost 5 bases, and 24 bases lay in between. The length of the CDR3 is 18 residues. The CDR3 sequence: CASSLFGGAGGLLHEQYF. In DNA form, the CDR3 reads TGTGCCAGCAGTTTATTTGGGGGGGCAGGGGGTCTTCTCCACGAGCAGTACTTC.

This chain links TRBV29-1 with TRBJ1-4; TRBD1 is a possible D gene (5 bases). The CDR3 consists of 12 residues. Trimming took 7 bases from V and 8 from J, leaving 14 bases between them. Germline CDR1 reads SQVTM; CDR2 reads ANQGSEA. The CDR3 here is CSAGAGSEKLFF. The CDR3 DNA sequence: TGCAGCGCGGGCGCAGGGAGCGAAAAACTGTTTTTT.

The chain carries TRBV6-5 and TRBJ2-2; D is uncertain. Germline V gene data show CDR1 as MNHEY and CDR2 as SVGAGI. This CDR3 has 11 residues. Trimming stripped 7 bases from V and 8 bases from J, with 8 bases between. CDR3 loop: CASKAVGELFF. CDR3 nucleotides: TGTGCCAGCAAGGCCGTAGGGGAGCTGTTTTTT.

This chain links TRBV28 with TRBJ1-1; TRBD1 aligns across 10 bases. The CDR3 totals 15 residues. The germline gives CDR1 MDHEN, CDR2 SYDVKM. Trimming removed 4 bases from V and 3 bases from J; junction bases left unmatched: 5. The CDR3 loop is CASSSTGGRDTEAFF. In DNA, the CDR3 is TGTGCCAGCAGTTCGACAGGGGGCAGGGACACTGAAGCTTTCTTT.

CDR3 nucleotides: TGTGCCAGCAATAACCGGGACGTCGAAAGAAGCTACACCTTC. Translated, it gives CASNNRDVERSYTF. This sequence joins TRBV2 and TRBJ1-2, with D perhaps TRBD1 (5 bases). From germline, CDR1 is SNHLY and CDR2 FYNNEI. Trimming left V 7 bases short and J 9 bases short, with 21 bases between. There are 14 residues in the CDR3.

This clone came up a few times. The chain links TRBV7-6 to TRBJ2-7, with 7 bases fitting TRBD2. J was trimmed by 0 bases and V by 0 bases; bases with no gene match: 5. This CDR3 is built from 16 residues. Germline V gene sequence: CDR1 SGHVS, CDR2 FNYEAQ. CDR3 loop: CASSLATSDSSYEQYF. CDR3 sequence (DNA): TGTGCCAGCAGCTTAGCTACTAGCGACAGCTCCTACGAGCAGTACTTC.

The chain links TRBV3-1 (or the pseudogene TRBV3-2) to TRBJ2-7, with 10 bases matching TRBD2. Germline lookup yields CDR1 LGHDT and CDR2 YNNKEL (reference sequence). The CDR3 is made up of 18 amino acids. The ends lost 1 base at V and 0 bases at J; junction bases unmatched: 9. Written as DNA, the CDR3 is TGTGCCAGCAGCCAAGTTCGCAGCGGGAGGGGAAGCTCCTACGAGCAGTACTTC. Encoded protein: CASSQVRSGRGSSYEQYF.

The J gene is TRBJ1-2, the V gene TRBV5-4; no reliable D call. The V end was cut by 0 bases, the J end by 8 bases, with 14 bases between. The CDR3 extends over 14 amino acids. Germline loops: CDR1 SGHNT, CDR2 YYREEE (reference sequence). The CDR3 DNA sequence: TGTGCCAGCAGCTTGGCCGGCAGATTGGACGGCTACACCTTC. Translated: CASSLAGRLDGYTF.

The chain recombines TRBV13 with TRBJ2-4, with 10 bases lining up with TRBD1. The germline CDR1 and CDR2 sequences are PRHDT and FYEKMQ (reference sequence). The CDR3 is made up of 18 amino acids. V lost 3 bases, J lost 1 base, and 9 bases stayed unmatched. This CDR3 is CASSFRDRGGGAKNIQYF. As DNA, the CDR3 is TGTGCCAGCAGCTTCCGGGACAGGGGTGGAGGGGCCAAAAACATTCAGTACTTC.

CDR3 sequence reads: CASSLSGKGLNTEAFF. In nucleotides, the CDR3 is TGTGCCAGCAGCTTATCTGGGAAGGGGCTGAACACTGAAGCTTTCTTT. The gene calls are TRBV7-9 and TRBJ1-1; tentative D call: TRBD1 (5 bases). Trimming removed 2 bases at V and 0 bases at J, with 13 bases between. The CDR3 spans 16 residues. Per the germline V gene, CDR1 is SEHNR and CDR2 is FQNEAQ (reference sequence).